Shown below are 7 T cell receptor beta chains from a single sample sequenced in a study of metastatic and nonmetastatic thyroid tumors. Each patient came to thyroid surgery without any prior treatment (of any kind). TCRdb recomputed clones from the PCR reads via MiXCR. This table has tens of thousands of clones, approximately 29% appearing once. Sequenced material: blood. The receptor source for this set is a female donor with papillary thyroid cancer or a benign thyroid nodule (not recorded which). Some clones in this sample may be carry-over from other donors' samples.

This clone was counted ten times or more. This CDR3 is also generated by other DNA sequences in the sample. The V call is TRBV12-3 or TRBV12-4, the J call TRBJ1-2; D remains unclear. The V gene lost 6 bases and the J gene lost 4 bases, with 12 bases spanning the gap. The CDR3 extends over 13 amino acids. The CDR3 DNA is TGTGCCAGCAGACCAATATCGTCCTATGGCTACACCTTC. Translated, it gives CASRPISSYGYTF.

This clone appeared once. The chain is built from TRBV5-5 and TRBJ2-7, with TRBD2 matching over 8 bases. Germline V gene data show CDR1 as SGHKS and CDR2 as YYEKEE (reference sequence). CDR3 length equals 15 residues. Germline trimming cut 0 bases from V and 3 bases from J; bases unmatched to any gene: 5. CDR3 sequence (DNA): TGTGCCAGCAGCTTGGACGGGGGGGCTTACTACGAGCAGTACTTC. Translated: CASSLDGGAYYEQYF.

The CDR3 sequence: CASSPGKGSRHTEAFF. As DNA, the CDR3 is TGCGCCAGCTCTCCCGGGAAGGGGTCTCGGCACACTGAAGCTTTCTTT. V and J are TRBV10-1 and TRBJ1-1, with a weak D call TRBD1 (5 bases). CDR1 and CDR2 (germline): WNHNN, SYGVQD (reference sequence). The CDR3 is made up of 16 amino acids. V lost 8 bases to trimming and J lost 3 bases, with 22 bases between them.

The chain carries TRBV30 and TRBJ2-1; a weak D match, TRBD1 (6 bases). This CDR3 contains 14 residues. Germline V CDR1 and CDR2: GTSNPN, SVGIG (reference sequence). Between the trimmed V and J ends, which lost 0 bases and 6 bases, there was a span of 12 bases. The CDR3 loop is CAWSVTGTPNEQFF. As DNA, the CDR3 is TGTGCCTGGAGTGTCACGGGGACACCCAATGAGCAGTTCTTC.

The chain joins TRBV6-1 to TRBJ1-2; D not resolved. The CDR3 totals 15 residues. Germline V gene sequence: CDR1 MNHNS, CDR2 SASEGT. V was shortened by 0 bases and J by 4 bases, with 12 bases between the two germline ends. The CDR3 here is CASSEAGSLSYGYTF. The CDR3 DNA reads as TGTGCCAGCAGTGAAGCAGGGAGTCTATCCTATGGCTACACCTTC.

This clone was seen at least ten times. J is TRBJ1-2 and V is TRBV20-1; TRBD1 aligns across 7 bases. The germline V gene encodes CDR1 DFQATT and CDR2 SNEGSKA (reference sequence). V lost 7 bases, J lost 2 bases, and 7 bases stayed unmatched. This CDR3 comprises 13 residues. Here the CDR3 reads CSGLGGNNYGYTF. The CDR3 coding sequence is TGCAGTGGGTTAGGGGGCAACAACTATGGCTACACCTTC.

The CDR3 bases are TGTGCCAGCAGCCCAACAGGGGCAGGCGGTGGGCCCCAGCATTTT. Protein product: CASSPTGAGGGPQHF. The chain carries TRBV7-2 and TRBJ1-5; TRBD1 matches 7 bases. The CDR3 loop spans 15 amino acids. J was trimmed by 9 bases and V by 5 bases; bases with no gene match: 13. Germline lookup yields CDR1 SGHTA and CDR2 FQGNSA.